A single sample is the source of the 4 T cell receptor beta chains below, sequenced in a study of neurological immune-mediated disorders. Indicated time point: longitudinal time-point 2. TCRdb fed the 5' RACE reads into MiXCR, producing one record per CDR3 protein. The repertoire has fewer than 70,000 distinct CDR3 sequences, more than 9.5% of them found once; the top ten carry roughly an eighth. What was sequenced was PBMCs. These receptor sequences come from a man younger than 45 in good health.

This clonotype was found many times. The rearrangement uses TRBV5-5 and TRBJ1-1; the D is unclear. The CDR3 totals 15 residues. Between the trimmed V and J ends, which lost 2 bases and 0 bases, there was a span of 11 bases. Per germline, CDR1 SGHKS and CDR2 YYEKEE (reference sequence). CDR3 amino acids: CASSLAARMNTEAFF. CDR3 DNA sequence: TGTGCCAGCAGCTTAGCGGCACGGATGAACACTGAAGCTTTCTTT.

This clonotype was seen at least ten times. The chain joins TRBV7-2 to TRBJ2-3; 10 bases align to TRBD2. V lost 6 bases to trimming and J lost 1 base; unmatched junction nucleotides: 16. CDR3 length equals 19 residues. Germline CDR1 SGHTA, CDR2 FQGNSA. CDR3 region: CASSSTRTSGNPGTDTQYF. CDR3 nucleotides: TGTGCCAGCAGTTCAACCCGGACTAGCGGTAACCCTGGCACAGATACGCAGTATTTT.

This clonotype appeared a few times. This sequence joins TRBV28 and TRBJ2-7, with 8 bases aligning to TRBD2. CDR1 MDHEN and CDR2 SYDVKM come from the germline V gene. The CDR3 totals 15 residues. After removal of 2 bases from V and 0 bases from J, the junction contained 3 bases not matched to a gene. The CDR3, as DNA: TGTGCCAGCAGTTTAGGAGGACTAGCCTCCTACGAGCAGTACTTC. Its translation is CASSLGGLASYEQYF.

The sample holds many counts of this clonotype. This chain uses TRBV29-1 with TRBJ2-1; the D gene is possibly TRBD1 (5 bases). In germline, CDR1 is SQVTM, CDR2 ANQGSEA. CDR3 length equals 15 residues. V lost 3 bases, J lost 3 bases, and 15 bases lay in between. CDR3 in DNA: TGCAGCGTTGAGCGAGAAGGGGATCTCTACAATGAGCAGTTCTTC. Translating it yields CSVEREGDLYNEQFF.